This T cell receptor beta chain was observed in a study of beta chain features in type 1 diabetes. Study conclusions and caveats: For Type 1 diabetes patients, all four CD4+ subsets carried TCRB CDR3s that were moderately but significantly shorter. Relative to healthy donors, patients appeared to have naive, central memory and Treg TCRB repertoires that were more similar. VDJ junctions in type 1 diabetes patients carried more deletions and fewer insertions.

As regards this clone: What it binds is not known.

V trimming: 5 bases; J trimming: 11 bases; junction bases outside the gene matches: 10. Germline CDR1 LNHDA, CDR2 SQIVND (reference sequence). This CDR3 has 14 residues. Every bit of the isolated RNA underwent reverse transcription, so sequencing read expressed TCRB transcripts. Libraries were prepared by immunoSEQ multiplex PCR; TCRdb keeps only in-frame clonotypes and omits some of them. The sample yields around 45,000 clones, approximately 40% seen once. Central memory, naive, regulatory and stem cell-like memory CD4+ cells were sorted by CD45RO/CCR7/CD25/CD127/CD95/CD27. This sequence joins TRBV19 and TRBJ2-1; 9 positions match TRBD1. Sequencing input: stem cell memory CD4+ T cells from blood. This TCR was recovered from a man aged 25-45 years with type 1 diabetes. DNA of the CDR3: TGTGCCAGTAGTCCGCCGGGACAGGGATCCCAGCAGTTCTTC. Its protein product is CASSPPGQGSQQFF.